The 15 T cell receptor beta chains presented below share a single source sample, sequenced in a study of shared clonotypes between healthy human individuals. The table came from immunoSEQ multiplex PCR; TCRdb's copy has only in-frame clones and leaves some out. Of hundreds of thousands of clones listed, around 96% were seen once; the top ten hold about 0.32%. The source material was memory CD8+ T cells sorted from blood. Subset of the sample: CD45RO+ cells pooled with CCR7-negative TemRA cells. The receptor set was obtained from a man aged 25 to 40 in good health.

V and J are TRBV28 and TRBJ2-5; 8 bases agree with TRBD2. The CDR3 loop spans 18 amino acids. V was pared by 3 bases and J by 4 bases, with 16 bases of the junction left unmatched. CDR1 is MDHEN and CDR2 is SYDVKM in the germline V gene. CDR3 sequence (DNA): TGTGCCAGCAGTTTTCCGACCGGGAGGGGGAGAGCGGTAGAGACCCAGTACTTC. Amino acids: CASSFPTGRGRAVETQYF.

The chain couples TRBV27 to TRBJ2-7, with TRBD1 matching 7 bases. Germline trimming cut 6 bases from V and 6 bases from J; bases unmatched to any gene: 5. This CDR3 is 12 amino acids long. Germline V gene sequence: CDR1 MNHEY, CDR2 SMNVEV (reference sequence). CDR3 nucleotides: TGTGCCAGCAGAATTCGACAGGGCGAGCAGTACTTC. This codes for CASRIRQGEQYF.

As DNA, the CDR3 is TGCGCCAGCAGCTTGGGACATGCCCTCTCTGGAAACACCATATATTTT. Its translation: CASSLGHALSGNTIYF. The genes are TRBV5-1 and TRBJ1-3; D call uncertain. This CDR3 contains 16 residues. V was shortened by 0 bases and J by 0 bases, with 10 bases between the two germline ends. CDR1 and CDR2 from the germline V gene are SGHRS and YFSETQ.

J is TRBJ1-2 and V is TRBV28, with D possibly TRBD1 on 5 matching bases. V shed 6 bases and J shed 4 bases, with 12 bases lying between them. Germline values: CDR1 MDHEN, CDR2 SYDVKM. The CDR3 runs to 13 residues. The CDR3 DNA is TGTGCCAGCAGACTGGGGGAGGCCTATGGCTACACCTTC. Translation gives CASRLGEAYGYTF.

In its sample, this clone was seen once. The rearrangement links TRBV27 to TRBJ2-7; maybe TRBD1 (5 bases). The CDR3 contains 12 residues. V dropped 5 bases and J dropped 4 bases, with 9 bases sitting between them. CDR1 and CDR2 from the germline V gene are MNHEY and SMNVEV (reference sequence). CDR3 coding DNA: TGTGCCAGCAGTAAAAAGGGGTACGAGCAGTACTTC. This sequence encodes CASSKKGYEQYF.

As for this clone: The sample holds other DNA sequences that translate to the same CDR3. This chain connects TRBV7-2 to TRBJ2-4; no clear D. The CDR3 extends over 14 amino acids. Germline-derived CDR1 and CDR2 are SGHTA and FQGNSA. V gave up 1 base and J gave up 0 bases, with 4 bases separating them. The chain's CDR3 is CASSLGGAKNIQYF. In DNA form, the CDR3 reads TGTGCCAGCAGCTTAGGGGGAGCCAAAAACATTCAGTACTTC.

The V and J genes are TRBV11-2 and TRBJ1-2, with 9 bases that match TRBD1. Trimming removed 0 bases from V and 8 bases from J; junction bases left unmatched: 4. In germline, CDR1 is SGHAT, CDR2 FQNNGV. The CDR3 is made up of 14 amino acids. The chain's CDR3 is CASSLDRDRVGYTF. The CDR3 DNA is TGTGCCAGCAGCTTAGACCGGGACAGGGTGGGCTACACCTTC. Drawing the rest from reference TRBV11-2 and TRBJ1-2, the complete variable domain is EAGVAQSPRYKIIEKRQSVAFWCNPISGHATLYWYQQILGQGPKLLIQFQNNGVVDDSQLPKDRFSAERLKGVDSTLKIQPAKLEDSAVYLCASSLDRDRVGYTFGSGTRLTVV.

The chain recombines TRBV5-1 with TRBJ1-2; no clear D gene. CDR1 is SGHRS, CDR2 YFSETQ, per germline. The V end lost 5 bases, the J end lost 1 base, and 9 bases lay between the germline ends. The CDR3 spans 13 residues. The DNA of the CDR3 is TGCGCCAGCAGACAGAGCGATAACTATGGCTACACCTTC. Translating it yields CASRQSDNYGYTF.

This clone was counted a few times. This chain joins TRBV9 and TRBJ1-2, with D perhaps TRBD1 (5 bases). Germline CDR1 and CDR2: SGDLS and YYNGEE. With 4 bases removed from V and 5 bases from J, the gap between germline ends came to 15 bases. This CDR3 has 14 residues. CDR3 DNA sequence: TGTGCCAGCAGCCCAGCCCTTGGGGCTTATGGCTACACCTTC. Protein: CASSPALGAYGYTF.

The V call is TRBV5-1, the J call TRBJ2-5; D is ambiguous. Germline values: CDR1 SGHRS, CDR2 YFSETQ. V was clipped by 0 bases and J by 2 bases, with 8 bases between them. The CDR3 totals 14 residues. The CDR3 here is CASSLGGSQETQYF. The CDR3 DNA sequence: TGCGCCAGCAGCTTGGGGGGTTCTCAAGAGACCCAGTACTTC.

The CDR3 DNA reads TGTGCCAGCAGTTACGGGGACTCCTACGAGCAGTACTTC. It specifies CASSYGDSYEQYF. This chain links TRBV6-5 with TRBJ2-7; D unclear. CDR3 size: 13 residues. Germline V gene data show CDR1 as MNHEY and CDR2 as SVGAGI. The V gene lost 2 bases and the J gene lost 0 bases, with 5 bases spanning the gap.

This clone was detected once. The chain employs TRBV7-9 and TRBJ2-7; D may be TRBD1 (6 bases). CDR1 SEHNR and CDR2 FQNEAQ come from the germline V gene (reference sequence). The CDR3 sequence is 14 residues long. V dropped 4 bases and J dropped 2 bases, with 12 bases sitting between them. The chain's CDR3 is CASSSRQVPYEQYF. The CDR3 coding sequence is TGTGCCAGCAGCTCCCGACAGGTTCCCTACGAGCAGTACTTC.

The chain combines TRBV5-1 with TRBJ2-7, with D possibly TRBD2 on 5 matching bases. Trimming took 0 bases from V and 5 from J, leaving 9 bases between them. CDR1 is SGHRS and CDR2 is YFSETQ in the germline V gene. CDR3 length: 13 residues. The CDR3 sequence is CASSLGGWNEQYF. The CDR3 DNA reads TGCGCCAGCAGCTTGGGAGGGTGGAACGAGCAGTACTTC.

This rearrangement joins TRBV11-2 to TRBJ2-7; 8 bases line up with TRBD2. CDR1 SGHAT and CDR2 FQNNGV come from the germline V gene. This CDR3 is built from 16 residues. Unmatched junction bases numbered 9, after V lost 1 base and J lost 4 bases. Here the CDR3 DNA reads TGTGCCAGCAGCTTAGGGCTAGCGGGCTTTCAGTACGAGCAGTACTTC. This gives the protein CASSLGLAGFQYEQYF. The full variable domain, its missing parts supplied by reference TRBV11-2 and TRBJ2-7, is EAGVAQSPRYKIIEKRQSVAFWCNPISGHATLYWYQQILGQGPKLLIQFQNNGVVDDSQLPKDRFSAERLKGVDSTLKIQPAKLEDSAVYLCASSLGLAGFQYEQYFGPGTRLTVT.

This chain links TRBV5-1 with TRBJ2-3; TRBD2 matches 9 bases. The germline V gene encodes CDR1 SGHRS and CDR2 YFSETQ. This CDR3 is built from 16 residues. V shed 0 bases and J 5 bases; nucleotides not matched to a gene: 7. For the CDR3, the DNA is TGCGCCAGCAGCTTGGAGCTTAGCGGGAGTGGAGATACGCAGTATTTT. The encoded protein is CASSLELSGSGDTQYF.